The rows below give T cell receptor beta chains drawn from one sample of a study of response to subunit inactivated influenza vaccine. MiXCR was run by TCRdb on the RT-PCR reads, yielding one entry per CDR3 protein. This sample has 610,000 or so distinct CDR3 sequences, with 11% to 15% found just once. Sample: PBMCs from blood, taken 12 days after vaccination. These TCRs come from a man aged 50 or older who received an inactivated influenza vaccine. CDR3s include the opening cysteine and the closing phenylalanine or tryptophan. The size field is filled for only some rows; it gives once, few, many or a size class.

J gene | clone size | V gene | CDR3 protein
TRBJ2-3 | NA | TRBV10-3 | CAISVLPGQSTDTQYF
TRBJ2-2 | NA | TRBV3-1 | CASSQEGQMNTGELFF
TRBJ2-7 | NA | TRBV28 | CASRAEGGRAYEQYF
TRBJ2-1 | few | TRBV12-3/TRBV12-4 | CASSSGHRVGEQFF
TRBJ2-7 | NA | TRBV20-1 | CSARDLSAEQYF
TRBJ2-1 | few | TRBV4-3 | CASSQEGTSYNEQFF
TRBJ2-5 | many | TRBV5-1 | CASSLKFKETQYF
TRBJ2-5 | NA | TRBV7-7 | CASSSTGTQETQYF
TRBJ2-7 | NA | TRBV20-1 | CSAREEATSYEQYF
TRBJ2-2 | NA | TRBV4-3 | CASSQGSSGAGELFF
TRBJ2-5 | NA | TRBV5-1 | CASSEGGREETQYF
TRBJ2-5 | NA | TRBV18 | CASSRQGAKETQYF
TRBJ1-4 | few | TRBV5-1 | CASSLSGTVNEKLFF
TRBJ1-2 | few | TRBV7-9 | CASTVGARPNYGYTF
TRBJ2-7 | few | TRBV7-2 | CASSLGWRDYEQYF
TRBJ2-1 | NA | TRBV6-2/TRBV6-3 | CASSKPSGTRNYNEQFF
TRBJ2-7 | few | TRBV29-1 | CSVHVQGRAYEQYF
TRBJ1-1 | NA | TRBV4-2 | CASSQDPLGNTEAFF
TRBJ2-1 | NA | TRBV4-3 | CASSQEGGLYYNEQFF
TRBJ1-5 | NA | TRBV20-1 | CSASRGNRNQPQHF
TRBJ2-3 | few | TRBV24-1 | CATSDPRYTDTQYF
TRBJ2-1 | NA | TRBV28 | CASSFQPRGGQFF
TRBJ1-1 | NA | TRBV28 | CASRQSRTEAFF
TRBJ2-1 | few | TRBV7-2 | CASSLAWGTNYNEQFF
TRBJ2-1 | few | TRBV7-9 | CASSFRLALDEQFF
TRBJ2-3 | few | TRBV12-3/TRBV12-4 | CASSSGTYQGNTQYF
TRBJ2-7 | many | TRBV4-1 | CASSQVLSSAVPAYEQYF
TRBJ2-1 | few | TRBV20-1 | CSARAPGLAYNEQFF
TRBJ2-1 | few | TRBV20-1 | CSARPLRGLAGGSSYNEQFF